This T cell receptor (beta chain) was obtained from a study of read filtering for tumor transcriptome and immune sequencing. Study background: After DNase treatment, RNA was made into whole-transcriptome libraries.

From about 0.4 ug of RNA, a library with molecular barcoded alpha/delta and beta/gamma adaptors was made. TCRdb reprocessed the reads via MiXCR and lists one record per CDR3 protein. The sample shows around 29,000 distinct CDR3 sequences, 13% to 15% of them seen only once. Trimming removed 6 bases at V and 0 bases at J, with 9 bases between. CDR3 length equals 14 residues. Germline values: CDR1 MNHEY, CDR2 SVGEGT. Study-level findings and limits: This fraction held mixed bone marrow immune cells after CD138-negative sorting.

This clonotype was recorded at least ten times. Its antigen is unknown. Sequences were obtained from a population of CD138-negative cells sorted from bone marrow. V gene TRBV6-2 or TRBV6-3 combines with J gene TRBJ2-4; no definite D call. This TCR came from a donor at least 40 years old with multiple myeloma. In DNA form, the CDR3 reads TGTGCCAGCAGCGGACGGTTAGCCAAAAACATTCAGTACTTC. Amino acids: CASSGRLAKNIQYF.